This note documents a single T cell receptor (beta chain) sequence. Antigen unknown. Regarding time point: cycle 4 day 1 (C4D1), after five to seven weeks of nivolumab. Every one of the patients relapsed after autologous stem cell transplantation (brentuximab vedotin exposure was variable). From thawed PBMCs, CD8+ T cells were isolated by magnetic negative selection. Patients reached a best response of complete response, partial response or progressive disease. TCRdb keeps only in-frame clones here, not all; method: immunoSEQ multiplex PCR. The sample consists of approximately 6,300 clones, almost 75% of them appearing once. This sample was taken from a study of PD-1 blockade in classical Hodgkin lymphoma. In the study overall: Patients got intravenous nivolumab 3 mg/kg every 2 weeks. Study-level points and caveats: Possible causes of repertoire differences, disease activity or prior therapy, remain undefined. Complete responders possessed baseline diversity comparable to newly diagnosed patients.

V was clipped by 2 bases and J by 2 bases, with 7 bases between them. The CDR3 is 13 residues long. The germline V gene encodes CDR1 SGHVS and CDR2 FQNEAQ. Sequenced material: CD8+ T cells from blood, taken before the fourth cycle of nivolumab. V gene TRBV7-8 combines with J gene TRBJ2-7; D is unresolved. This TCR was sampled from a human donor with classical Hodgkin lymphoma. The DNA of the CDR3 is TGTGCCAGCAGCTTATCCGGAGCCTACGAGCAGTACTTC. Residues: CASSLSGAYEQYF.